This T cell receptor beta chain was recorded in a study of prognosis after radiotherapy for stage I lung cancer. Study conclusions and caveats: Before stereotactic body radiation therapy the median unique TCR clone count was about 10,000, and afterwards it fell to 6,000 to 7,500. Some patients went on to develop distant metastases. Their Shannon entropy after stereotactic body radiation therapy was lower, and its change from baseline was also lower.

TCR beta CDR3 amplification from genomic DNA was performed by two-round multiplex PCR. Primers specific to each TRBV and TRBJ gene were used in first-round PCR. PCR proceeded to a second round, and that round used universal primers. TCRdb fed the multiplex PCR reads into MiXCR, producing one record per CDR3 protein. The sample includes fewer than 20,000 distinct CDR3 sequences, 44% of them seen just once. This clonotype was observed many times. No antigen is known for it. The junction had 7 bases not matched to a gene; V was cut back by 0 bases and J by 2 bases. The CDR3 consists of 16 residues. Per the germline V gene, CDR1 is LNHNV and CDR2 is YYDKDF (reference sequence).

The rearrangement uses TRBV15 and TRBJ2-7; 7 nucleotides align to TRBD2. This TCR was sampled from a donor older than 45 with non-small cell lung cancer. Sequencing used PBMCs, obtained before or after stereotactic body radiation therapy (not recorded which). CDR3 residues: CATSRDILAVAYEQYF. CDR3 DNA sequence: TGTGCCACCAGCAGAGATATCCTAGCGGTTGCCTACGAGCAGTACTTC.